The TCR beta chain described here comes from a study of T cell repertoires in cytomegalovirus infection. TCRdb independently ran MiXCR on the reads; one entry per CDR3 protein. Of hundreds of thousands of distinct CDR3 sequences in the sample, 35% to 45% were seen once. Germline assignment: CDR1 LNHDA and CDR2 SQIVND (reference sequence). Trimming removed 4 bases at V and 6 bases at J, with 26 bases between. CDR3 size: 18 residues. The rearrangement links TRBV19 to TRBJ2-3, with D possibly TRBD1 on 5 matching bases. Input material: PBMCs. This clonotype was sampled from a human donor in good health (CMV status not recorded). Some clones in this sample may be carry-over from other donors' samples. CDR3 sequence (DNA): TGTGCCAGTAGTAAGGGGATTAATGTCCTCCTCACGTCTGATACGCAGTATTTT. This sequence encodes CASSKGINVLLTSDTQYF.